The 27 T cell receptor beta chains below come from one sample, sequenced in a study of T cell responses to AZD1222 COVID-19 vaccine. This table comes from immunoSEQ multiplex PCR, and its TCRdb copy is limited to in-frame clones, with some not included. This sample has some 94,000 clones, with about 92% found just once. This sample comprised peripheral blood, obtained 28 days after the second AZD1222 dose. The source of these receptors is an adult who received the AZD1222 COVID-19 vaccine.

J is TRBJ2-7 and V is TRBV27; D might be TRBD1 (6 bases). CDR1 and CDR2 (germline): MNHEY, SMNVEV (reference sequence). The CDR3 loop spans 15 amino acids. Trimming pared 2 bases from V and 6 bases from J, leaving 17 bases between. This CDR3 reads CASSLPIGEGGEQYF. CDR3 DNA: TGTGCCAGCAGTTTACCCATTGGGGAAGGGGGCGAGCAGTACTTC.

The chain carries TRBV29-1 and TRBJ2-7; TRBD1 matches 8 bases. Losses at the gene ends were 6 bases for V and 1 base for J; bases not matched to a gene: 5. This CDR3 is 13 amino acids long. Germline CDR1 is SQVTM and CDR2 is ANQGSEA. CDR3 amino acids: CSVLTGESYEQYF. The DNA for the CDR3 is TGCAGCGTACTGACAGGGGAGTCCTACGAGCAGTACTTC.

The chain couples TRBV28 to TRBJ2-7; possible D gene TRBD1, 5 bases. Deletions cut 5 bases from V and 5 bases from J, with 22 bases between. The CDR3 length is 16 residues. The germline CDR1 and CDR2 sequences are MDHEN and SYDVKM. The chain's CDR3 is CASSPPLGVTDHEQYF. CDR3 nucleotide sequence: TGTGCCAGCAGTCCTCCTTTGGGCGTGACAGACCACGAGCAGTACTTC.

DNA for the CDR3: TGTGCCAGCAGCCCTACCCTACAGGGGGCGTCCTACAATGAGCAGTTCTTC. This gives the protein CASSPTLQGASYNEQFF. This rearrangement joins TRBV7-3 to TRBJ2-1; TRBD1 aligns across 9 bases. Germline loops: CDR1 SGHTA, CDR2 FQGTGA. V trimming: 5 bases; J trimming: 1 base; junction bases outside the gene matches: 9. This CDR3 is built from 17 residues. Based on the CDR3 plus reference TRBV7-3 and TRBJ2-1, the full variable domain is GAGVSQTPSNKVTEKGKYVELRCDPISGHTALYWYRQSLGQGPEFLIYFQGTGAADDSGLPNDRFFAVRPEGSVSTLKIQRTERGDSAVYLCASSPTLQGASYNEQFFGPGTRLTVL.

The CDR3 sequence: CASRQTVNEQFF. CDR3 coding DNA: TGTGCCAGCAGGCAGACAGTTAATGAGCAGTTCTTC. V gene TRBV28 combines with J gene TRBJ2-1; TRBD1 is a possible D gene (5 bases). The CDR3 spans 12 residues. V was pared by 6 bases and J by 7 bases, with 10 bases between. Germline CDR1 reads MDHEN; CDR2 reads SYDVKM.

J is TRBJ1-1 and V is TRBV2, with a possible D match to TRBD1 (5 bases). This CDR3 contains 15 residues. V gave up 3 bases and J gave up 4 bases, with 15 bases separating them. Germline CDR1 is SNHLY and CDR2 is FYNNEI. CDR3 residues: CASSEGQGIFTEAFF. In DNA form, the CDR3 reads TGTGCCAGCAGTGAGGGTCAGGGTATTTTCACTGAAGCTTTCTTT.

The chain employs TRBV7-2 and TRBJ1-6, with D uncertain. Germline V gene data show CDR1 as SGHTA and CDR2 as FQGNSA. The CDR3 extends over 16 amino acids. V was clipped by 3 bases and J by 0 bases, with 9 bases between them. CDR3 bases: TGTGCCAGCAGCTTTGGGGTCGGCTCCTATAATTCACCCCTCCACTTT. This translates into CASSFGVGSYNSPLHF.

This chain links TRBV5-1 with TRBJ1-3; tentative D call: TRBD1 (5 bases). The CDR3 runs to 16 residues. Germline V lookup: CDR1 SGHRS, CDR2 YFSETQ. V lost 4 bases and J 0 bases, leaving 14 bases between the germline ends. CDR3 sequence: CASSMTALSSGNTIYF. DNA for the CDR3: TGCGCCAGCAGCATGACAGCCTTAAGCTCTGGAAACACCATATATTTT.

V is TRBV27 and J is TRBJ1-5, with D possibly matching TRBD1 (6 bases). The CDR3 loop spans 18 amino acids. Germline values: CDR1 MNHEY, CDR2 SMNVEV (reference sequence). V was clipped by 5 bases and J by 0 bases, with 20 bases between them. The CDR3 region has the DNA TGTGCCAGCAGTCTGCTCGCGACAGGACTTCTTAGCAATCAGCCCCAGCATTTT. It translates to CASSLLATGLLSNQPQHF.

V is TRBV27 and J is TRBJ1-5, with D possibly matching TRBD1 (5 bases). Trimming shortened V by 4 bases and J by 3 bases, and 10 bases separated the two germline ends. Germline V gene lookup returns CDR1 MNHEY and CDR2 SMNVEV (reference sequence). This CDR3 has 14 residues. The CDR3 nucleotides read TGTGCCAGCAGTTCCCAGGGAAACAATCAGCCCCAGCATTTT. Translating it yields CASSSQGNNQPQHF.

This chain links TRBV18 with TRBJ1-5; perhaps TRBD1 as D (5 bases). V lost 5 bases and J lost 0, with 11 bases in between. CDR3 length: 15 amino acids. The germline V gene encodes CDR1 KGHSH and CDR2 LQKENI. The CDR3 reads CASSTQGYSNQPQHF. As DNA, the CDR3 is TGTGCCAGCTCAACCCAGGGTTATAGCAATCAGCCCCAGCATTTT.

The chain carries TRBV7-9 and TRBJ1-5; possibly TRBD1 for D (6 bases). V lost 1 base and J lost 5, with 12 bases in between. Per germline, CDR1 SEHNR and CDR2 FQNEAQ (reference sequence). This CDR3 has 15 amino acids. This chain's CDR3 is CASSLVGTSDQPQHF. Written as DNA, the CDR3 is TGTGCCAGCAGCTTAGTCGGGACATCAGATCAGCCCCAGCATTTT.

This chain uses TRBV6-4 with TRBJ2-3, with D possibly called TRBD1 or TRBD2 (7 bases each). Germline V gene data show CDR1 as MRHNA and CDR2 as SNTAGT. Trimming pared 6 bases from V and 5 bases from J, leaving 18 bases between. The length of the CDR3 is 15 residues. The chain's CDR3 is CASSAQGGAVDTQYF. The DNA for the CDR3 is TGTGCCAGCAGCGCCCAGGGGGGGGCCGTAGATACGCAGTATTTT.

This clone has a single count. The chain recombines TRBV7-9 with TRBJ1-5; 7 bases line up with TRBD1. The CDR3 totals 16 residues. The junction had 8 bases not matched to a gene; V was cut back by 5 bases and J by 1 base. CDR1 and CDR2 (germline): SEHNR, FQNEAQ (reference sequence). The CDR3 loop reads CASSLGQPVSNQPQHF. CDR3 coding DNA: TGTGCCAGCAGCCTGGGACAGCCAGTGAGCAATCAGCCCCAGCATTTT.

The rearrangement links TRBV6-5 to TRBJ2-7; D is unclear. This CDR3 spans 13 amino acids. Deletions cut 0 bases from V and 7 bases from J, with 10 bases between. Germline CDR1 reads MNHEY; CDR2 reads SVGAGI. In nucleotides, the CDR3 is TGTGCCAGCAGTTACTCCCCGGTGTTGGAGCAGTACTTC. This encodes CASSYSPVLEQYF.

Many counts were recorded for this clone. The rearrangement uses TRBV11-2 and TRBJ1-2; 7 positions agree with TRBD1. This CDR3 has 15 amino acids. CDR1 and CDR2 from the germline V gene are SGHAT and FQNNGV. V lost 4 bases to trimming and J lost 2 bases; unmatched junction nucleotides: 7. For the CDR3, the DNA is TGTGCCAGCAGCTCCTTACAGGGGTGGAACTATGGCTACACCTTC. Translated, it gives CASSSLQGWNYGYTF.

This clone came up a few times. The rearrangement joins TRBV5-8 to TRBJ1-4, with TRBD1 identical over 9 bases. The CDR3 totals 18 residues. Germline CDR1 SGHTS, CDR2 YDEGEE. Trimming took 4 bases from V and 0 from J; bases not matched to a gene: 10. Written as DNA, the CDR3 is TGTGCCAGCAGCAGAGACGACAGGGGGACCTCAACTAATGAAAAACTGTTTTTT. Protein product: CASSRDDRGTSTNEKLFF.

This chain links TRBV7-2 with TRBJ2-1; 7 bases line up with TRBD1. The trim removed 8 bases at V and 0 bases at J, leaving 4 bases unmatched. This CDR3 has 14 amino acids. Germline V CDR1 and CDR2: SGHTA, FQGNSA. As DNA, the CDR3 is TGTGCCAGCCACAGGGGAAGCTCCTACAATGAGCAGTTCTTC. It specifies CASHRGSSYNEQFF.

V and J are TRBV9 and TRBJ1-2; 7 bases agree with TRBD1. J lost 4 bases, V lost 2 bases, and 5 bases had no gene match. The CDR3 covers 14 residues. Germline V gene lookup returns CDR1 SGDLS and CDR2 YYNGEE. For the CDR3, the DNA is TGTGCCAGCAGCGTTACAGGGGATGGCTATGGCTACACCTTC. This sequence encodes CASSVTGDGYGYTF.

The chain has TRBV5-1 and TRBJ1-1; 7 positions match TRBD1. J lost 3 bases, V lost 1 base, and 6 bases had no gene match. Germline V gives CDR1 SGHRS, CDR2 YFSETQ. The CDR3 runs 15 residues. The CDR3 is CASSLYLQGDTEAFF. The CDR3 DNA reads TGCGCCAGCAGCTTGTATCTGCAGGGGGACACTGAAGCTTTCTTT.

V usage is TRBV4-1 and J usage is TRBJ1-5, with D maybe TRBD1 (5 bases). CDR3 length: 15 amino acids. CDR1 and CDR2 (germline): MGHRA, YSYEKL. Between the trimmed V and J ends, which lost 1 base and 4 bases, there was a span of 11 bases. CDR3: CASSQAGRGNQPQHF. The DNA of the CDR3 is TGCGCCAGCAGCCAAGCCGGACGGGGGAATCAGCCCCAGCATTTT.

V gene TRBV5-6 combines with J gene TRBJ2-5; TRBD2 matches at 13 bases. The germline gives CDR1 SGHDT, CDR2 YYEEEE. There are 17 residues in the CDR3. J was trimmed by 4 bases and V by 0 bases; bases with no gene match: 6. CDR3 in amino acids: CASSLGLAGGMVETQYF. CDR3 nucleotides: TGTGCCAGCAGCTTGGGACTAGCGGGGGGAATGGTAGAGACCCAGTACTTC.

In regard to this clone: Sequence at one end of the junction differs from germline and may be a read error. The rearrangement joins TRBV7-7 to TRBJ2-5; TRBD1 might be the D (5 bases). Looked up from germline, CDR1 is SSHAT and CDR2 is FNYEAQ (reference sequence). The CDR3 length is 15 residues. CDR3 sequence: CASSFGNTGQETQYF. The CDR3 DNA reads as TGTGCTAGCAGCTTTGGGAATACAGGCCAAGAGACCCAGTACTTC. Drawing the rest from reference TRBV7-7 and TRBJ2-5, the complete variable domain is GAGVSQSPRYKVTKRGQDVTLRCDPISSHATLYWYQQALGQGPEFLTYFNYEAQPDKSGLPSDRFSAERPEGSISTLTIQRTEQRDSAMYRCASSFGNTGQETQYFGPGTRLLVL.

J is TRBJ2-2 and V is TRBV7-9, with D uncertain. CDR3 length: 17 residues. Trimming left V 2 bases short and J 7 bases short, with 20 bases between. CDR1 is SEHNR and CDR2 is FQNEAQ in the germline V gene (reference sequence). The CDR3: CASSLKAAPLVGGELFF. The CDR3 region has the DNA TGTGCCAGCAGCTTAAAGGCAGCCCCCCTTGTTGGCGGGGAGCTGTTTTTT.

The chain combines TRBV6-5 with TRBJ2-7; D is perhaps TRBD1 (6 bases). Germline V gives CDR1 MNHEY, CDR2 SVGAGI. V lost 0 bases, J lost 2 bases, and 11 bases lay in between. The CDR3 loop spans 15 amino acids. CDR3 nucleotides: TGTGCCAGCAGTTACTCGGGGGCGGGTACCTACGAGCAGTACTTC. It is translated as CASSYSGAGTYEQYF.

The chain couples TRBV7-9 to TRBJ1-2; 8 positions match TRBD1. The CDR3 is 19 residues long. Per the germline V gene, CDR1 is SEHNR and CDR2 is FQNEAQ (reference sequence). V shed 5 bases, J shed 4 bases, and the junction held 21 bases outside the gene matches. CDR3 region: CASSPQKNGERQGFYGYTF. CDR3 DNA: TGTGCCAGCAGCCCACAAAAGAACGGGGAAAGACAGGGGTTCTATGGCTACACCTTC. The full variable domain, completed using reference TRBV7-9 and TRBJ1-2, is DTGVSQNPRHKITKRGQNVTFRCDPISEHNRLYWYRQTLGQGPEFLTYFQNEAQLEKSRLLSDRFSAERPKGSFSTLEIQRTEQGDSAMYLCASSPQKNGERQGFYGYTFGSGTRLTVV.

The V gene is TRBV29-1, the J gene TRBJ1-2; D ambiguous. Germline loops: CDR1 SQVTM, CDR2 ANQGSEA. The CDR3 runs 12 residues. The ends were cut back, 6 bases at V and 0 bases at J, with 8 bases in the middle. The CDR3 sequence: CSVDGSNYGYTF. Here the CDR3 DNA reads TGCAGCGTGGATGGATCTAACTATGGCTACACCTTC.